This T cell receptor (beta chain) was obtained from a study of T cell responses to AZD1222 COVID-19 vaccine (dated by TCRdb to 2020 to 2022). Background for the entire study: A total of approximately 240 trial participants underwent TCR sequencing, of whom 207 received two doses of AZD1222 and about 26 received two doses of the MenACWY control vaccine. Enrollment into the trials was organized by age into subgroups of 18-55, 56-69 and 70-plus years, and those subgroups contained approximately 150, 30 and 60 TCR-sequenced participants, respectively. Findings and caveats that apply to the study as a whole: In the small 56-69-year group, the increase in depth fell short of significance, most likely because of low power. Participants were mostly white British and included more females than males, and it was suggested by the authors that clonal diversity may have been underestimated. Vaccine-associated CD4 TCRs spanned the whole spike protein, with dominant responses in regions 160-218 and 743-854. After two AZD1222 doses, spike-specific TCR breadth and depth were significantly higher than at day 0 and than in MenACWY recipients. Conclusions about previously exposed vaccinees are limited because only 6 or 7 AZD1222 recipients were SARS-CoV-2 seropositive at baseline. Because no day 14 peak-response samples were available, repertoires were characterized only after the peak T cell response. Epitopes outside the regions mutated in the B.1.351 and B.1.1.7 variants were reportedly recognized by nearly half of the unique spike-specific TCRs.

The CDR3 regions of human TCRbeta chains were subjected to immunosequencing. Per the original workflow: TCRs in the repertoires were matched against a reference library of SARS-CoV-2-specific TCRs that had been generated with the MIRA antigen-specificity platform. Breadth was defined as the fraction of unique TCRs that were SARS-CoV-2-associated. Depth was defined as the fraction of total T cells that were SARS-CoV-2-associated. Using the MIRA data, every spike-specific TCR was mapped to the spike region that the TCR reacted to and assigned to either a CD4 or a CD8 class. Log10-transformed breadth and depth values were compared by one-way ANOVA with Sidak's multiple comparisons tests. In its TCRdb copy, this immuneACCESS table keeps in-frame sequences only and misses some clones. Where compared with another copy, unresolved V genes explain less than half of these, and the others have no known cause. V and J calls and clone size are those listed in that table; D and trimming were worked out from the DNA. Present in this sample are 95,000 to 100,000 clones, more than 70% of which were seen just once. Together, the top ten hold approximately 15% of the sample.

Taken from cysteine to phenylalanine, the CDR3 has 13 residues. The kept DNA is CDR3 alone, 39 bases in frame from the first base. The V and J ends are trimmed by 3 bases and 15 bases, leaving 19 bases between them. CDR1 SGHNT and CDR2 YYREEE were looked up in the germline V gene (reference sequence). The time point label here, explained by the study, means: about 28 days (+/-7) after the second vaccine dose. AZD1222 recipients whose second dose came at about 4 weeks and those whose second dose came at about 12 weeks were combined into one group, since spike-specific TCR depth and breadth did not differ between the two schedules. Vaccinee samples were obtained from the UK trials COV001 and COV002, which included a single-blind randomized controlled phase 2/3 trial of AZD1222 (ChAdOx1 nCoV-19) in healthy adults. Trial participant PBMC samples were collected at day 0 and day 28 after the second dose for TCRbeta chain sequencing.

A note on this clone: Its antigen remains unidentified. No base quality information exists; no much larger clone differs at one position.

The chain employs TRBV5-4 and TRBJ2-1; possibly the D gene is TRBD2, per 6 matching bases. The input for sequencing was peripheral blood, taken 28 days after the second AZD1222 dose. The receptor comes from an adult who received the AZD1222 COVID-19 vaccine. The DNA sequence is TGTGCCAGCAGCTCAAAAAACCGGGACTTTCCGTTCTTC. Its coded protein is CASSSKNRDFPFF.